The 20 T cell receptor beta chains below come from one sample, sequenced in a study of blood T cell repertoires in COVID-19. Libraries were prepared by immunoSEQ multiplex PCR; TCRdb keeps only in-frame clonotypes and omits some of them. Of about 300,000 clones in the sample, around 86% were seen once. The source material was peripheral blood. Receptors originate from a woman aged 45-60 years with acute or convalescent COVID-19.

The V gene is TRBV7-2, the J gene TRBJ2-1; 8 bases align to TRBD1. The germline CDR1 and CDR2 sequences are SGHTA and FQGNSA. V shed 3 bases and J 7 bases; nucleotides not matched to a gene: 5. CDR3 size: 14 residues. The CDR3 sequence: CASSFRTGRNEQFF. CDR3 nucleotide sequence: TGTGCCAGCAGCTTCCGGACAGGGAGAAATGAGCAGTTCTTC.

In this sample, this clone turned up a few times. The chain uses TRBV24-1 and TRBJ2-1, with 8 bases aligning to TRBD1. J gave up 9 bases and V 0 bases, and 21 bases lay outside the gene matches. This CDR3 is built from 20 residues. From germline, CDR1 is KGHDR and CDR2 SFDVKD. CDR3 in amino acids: CATSDLIWVTTGERAGEQFF. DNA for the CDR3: TGTGCCACCAGTGATTTGATTTGGGTTACGACAGGGGAACGGGCCGGTGAGCAGTTCTTC.

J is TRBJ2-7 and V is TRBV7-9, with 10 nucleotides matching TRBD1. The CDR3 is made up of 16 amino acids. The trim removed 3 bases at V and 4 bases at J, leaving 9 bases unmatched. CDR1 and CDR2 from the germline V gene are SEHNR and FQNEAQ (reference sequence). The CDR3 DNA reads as TGTGCCAGCAGCTTTTTACCGGGACAGGGGTTGTACGAGCAGTACTTC. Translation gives CASSFLPGQGLYEQYF. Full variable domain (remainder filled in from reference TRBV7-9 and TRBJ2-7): DTGVSQNPRHKITKRGQNVTFRCDPISEHNRLYWYRQTLGQGPEFLTYFQNEAQLEKSRLLSDRFSAERPKGSFSTLEIQRTEQGDSAMYLCASSFLPGQGLYEQYFGPGTRLTVT.

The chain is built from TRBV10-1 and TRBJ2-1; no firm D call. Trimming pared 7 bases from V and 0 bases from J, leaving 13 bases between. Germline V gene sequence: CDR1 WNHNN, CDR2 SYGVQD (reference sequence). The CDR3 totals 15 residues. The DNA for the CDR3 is TGCGCCAGCATCGATAGTGAGAACTCCTACAATGAGCAGTTCTTC. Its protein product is CASIDSENSYNEQFF.

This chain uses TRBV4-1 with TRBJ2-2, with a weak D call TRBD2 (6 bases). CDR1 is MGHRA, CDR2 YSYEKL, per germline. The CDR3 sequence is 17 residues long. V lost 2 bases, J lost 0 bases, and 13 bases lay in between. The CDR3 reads CASSQLTSKTNTGELFF. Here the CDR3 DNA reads TGCGCCAGCAGCCAACTAACTAGCAAAACGAACACCGGGGAGCTGTTTTTT.

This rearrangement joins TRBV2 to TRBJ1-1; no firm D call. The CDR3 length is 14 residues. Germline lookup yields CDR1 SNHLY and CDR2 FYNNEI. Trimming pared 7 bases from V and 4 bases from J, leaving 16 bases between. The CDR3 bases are TGTGCCAGCACTATTCAGAGCGGAGGCACTGAAGCTTTCTTT. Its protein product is CASTIQSGGTEAFF. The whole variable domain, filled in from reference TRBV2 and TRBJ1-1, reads EPEVTQTPSHQVTQMGQEVILRCVPISNHLYFYWYRQILGQKVEFLVSFYNNEISEKSEIFDDQFSVERPDGSNFTLKIRSTKLEDSAMYFCASTIQSGGTEAFFGQGTRLTVV.

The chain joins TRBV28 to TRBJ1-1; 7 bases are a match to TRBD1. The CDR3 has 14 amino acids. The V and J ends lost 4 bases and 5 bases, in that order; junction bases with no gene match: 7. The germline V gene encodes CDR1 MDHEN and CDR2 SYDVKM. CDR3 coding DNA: TGTGCCAGCAGTTCCCTTTACAGGGGTACTGAAGCTTTCTTT. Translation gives CASSSLYRGTEAFF. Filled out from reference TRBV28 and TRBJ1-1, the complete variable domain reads DVKVTQSSRYLVKRTGEKVFLECVQDMDHENMFWYRQDPGLGLRLIYFSYDVKMKEKGDIPEGYSVSREKKERFSLILESASTNQTSMYLCASSSLYRGTEAFFGQGTRLTVV.

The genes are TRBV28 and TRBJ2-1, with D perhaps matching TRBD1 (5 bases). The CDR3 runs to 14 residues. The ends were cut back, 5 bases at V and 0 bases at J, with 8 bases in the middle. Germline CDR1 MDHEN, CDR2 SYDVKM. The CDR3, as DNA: TGTGCCAGCAGTCGACAGAGCTCCTACAATGAGCAGTTCTTC. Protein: CASSRQSSYNEQFF.

CDR3 DNA sequence: TGCGCCAGCAGCCAAGATTTGGGAGGTAGCAATCAGCCCCAGCATTTT. Translation gives CASSQDLGGSNQPQHF. J is TRBJ1-5 and V is TRBV4-1; D uncertain. CDR1 and CDR2 (germline): MGHRA, YSYEKL. The CDR3 totals 16 residues. Trimming pared 0 bases from V and 0 bases from J, leaving 9 bases between.

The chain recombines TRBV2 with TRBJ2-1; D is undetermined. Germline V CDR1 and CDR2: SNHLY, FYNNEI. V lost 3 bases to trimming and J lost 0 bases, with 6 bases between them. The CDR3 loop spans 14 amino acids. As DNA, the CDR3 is TGTGCCAGCAGTGACATTAGCTCCTACAATGAGCAGTTCTTC. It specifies CASSDISSYNEQFF.

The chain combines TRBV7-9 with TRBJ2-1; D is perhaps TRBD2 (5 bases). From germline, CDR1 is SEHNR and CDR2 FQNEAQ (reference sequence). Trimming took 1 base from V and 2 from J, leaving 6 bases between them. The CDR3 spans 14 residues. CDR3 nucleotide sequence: TGTGCCAGCAGCTTAGTGACTACCTACAATGAGCAGTTCTTC. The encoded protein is CASSLVTTYNEQFF.

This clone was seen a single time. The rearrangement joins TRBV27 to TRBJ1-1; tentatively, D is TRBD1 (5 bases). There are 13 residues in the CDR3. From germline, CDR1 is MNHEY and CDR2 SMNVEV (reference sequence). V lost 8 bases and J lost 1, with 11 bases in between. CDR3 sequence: CASAGDENTEAFF. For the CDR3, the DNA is TGTGCCAGCGCGGGGGACGAGAACACTGAAGCTTTCTTT.

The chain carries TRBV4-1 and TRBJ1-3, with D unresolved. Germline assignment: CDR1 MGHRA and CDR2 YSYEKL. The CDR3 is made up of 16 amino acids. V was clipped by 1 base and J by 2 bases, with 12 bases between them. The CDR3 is CASSQGAVRTGNTIYF. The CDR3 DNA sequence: TGCGCCAGCAGCCAAGGCGCGGTTCGAACTGGAAACACCATATATTTT.

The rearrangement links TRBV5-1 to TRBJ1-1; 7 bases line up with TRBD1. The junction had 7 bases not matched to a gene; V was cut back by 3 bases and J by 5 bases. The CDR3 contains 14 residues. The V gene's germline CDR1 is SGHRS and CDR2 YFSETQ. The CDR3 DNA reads TGCGCCAGCAGCTGGGACAGCCTTAGGACTGAAGCTTTCTTT. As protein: CASSWDSLRTEAFF.

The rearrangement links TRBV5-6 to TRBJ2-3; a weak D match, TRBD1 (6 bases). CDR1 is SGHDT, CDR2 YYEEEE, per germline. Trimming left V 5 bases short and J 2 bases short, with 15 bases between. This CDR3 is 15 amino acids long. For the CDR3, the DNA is TGTGCCAGCAGTTCGAGACAGGACCTCACAGATACGCAGTATTTT. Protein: CASSSRQDLTDTQYF. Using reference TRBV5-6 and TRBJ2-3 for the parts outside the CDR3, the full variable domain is DAGVTQSPTHLIKTRGQQVTLRCSPKSGHDTVSWYQQALGQGPQFIFQYYEEEERQRGNFPDRFSGHQFPNYSSELNVNALLLGDSALYLCASSSRQDLTDTQYFGPGTRLTVL.

The CDR3 loop reads CASSVSGYGGYNEQFF. For the CDR3, the DNA is TGTGCCAGCAGCGTAAGTGGGTACGGGGGGTACAATGAGCAGTTCTTC. The genes are TRBV9 and TRBJ2-1; 7 bases match TRBD2. The CDR3 contains 16 residues. Germline values: CDR1 SGDLS, CDR2 YYNGEE. J was trimmed by 4 bases and V by 1 base; bases with no gene match: 8.

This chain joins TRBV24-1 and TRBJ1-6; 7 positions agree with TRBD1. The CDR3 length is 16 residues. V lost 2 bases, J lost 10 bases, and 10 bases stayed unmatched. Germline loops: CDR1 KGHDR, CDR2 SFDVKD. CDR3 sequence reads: CATSDSRQGVGSPLHF. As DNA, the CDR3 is TGTGCCACCAGTGATTCAAGACAGGGAGTCGGCTCACCCCTCCACTTT.

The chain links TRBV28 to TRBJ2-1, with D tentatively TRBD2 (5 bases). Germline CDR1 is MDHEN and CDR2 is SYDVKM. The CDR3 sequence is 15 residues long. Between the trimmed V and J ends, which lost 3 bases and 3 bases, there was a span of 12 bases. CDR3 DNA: TGTGCCAGCAGTTTTGGAGGAACCCTCTACAATGAGCAGTTCTTC. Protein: CASSFGGTLYNEQFF.

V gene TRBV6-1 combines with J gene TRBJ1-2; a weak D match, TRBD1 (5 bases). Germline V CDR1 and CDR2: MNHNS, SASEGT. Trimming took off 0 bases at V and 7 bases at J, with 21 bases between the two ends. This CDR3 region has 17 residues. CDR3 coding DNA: TGTGCCAGCAGTGAAGCGCTAGGGTTCAGGGTGGTTCGTGGCTACACCTTC. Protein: CASSEALGFRVVRGYTF.

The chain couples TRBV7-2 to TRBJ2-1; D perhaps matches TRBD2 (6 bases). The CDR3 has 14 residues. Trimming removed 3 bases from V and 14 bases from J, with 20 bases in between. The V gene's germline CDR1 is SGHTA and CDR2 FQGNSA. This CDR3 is CASSFRTSPLRKFF. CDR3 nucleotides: TGTGCCAGCAGCTTCCGAACTAGCCCCTTAAGAAAGTTCTTC.